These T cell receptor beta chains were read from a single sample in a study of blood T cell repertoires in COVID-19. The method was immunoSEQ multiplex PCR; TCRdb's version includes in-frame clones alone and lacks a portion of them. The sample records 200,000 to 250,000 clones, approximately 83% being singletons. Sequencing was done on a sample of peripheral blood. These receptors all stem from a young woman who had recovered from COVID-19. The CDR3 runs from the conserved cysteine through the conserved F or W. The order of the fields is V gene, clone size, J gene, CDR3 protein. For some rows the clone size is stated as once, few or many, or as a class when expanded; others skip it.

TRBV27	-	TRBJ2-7	CASSSQGYPYEQYF
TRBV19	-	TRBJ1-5	CASSGGTGSNQPQHF
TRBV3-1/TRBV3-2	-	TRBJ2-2	CASRLLAGGELFF
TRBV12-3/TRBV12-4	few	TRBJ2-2	CASSLTYTGELFF
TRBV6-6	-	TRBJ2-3	CASSTGADTQYF
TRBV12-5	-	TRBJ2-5	CASGLTSGGETQYF
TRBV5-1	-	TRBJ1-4	CASSLLVGGAIEKLFF
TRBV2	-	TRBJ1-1	CASSEAAPIGAFF
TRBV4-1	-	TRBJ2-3	CASSQGWVRETTPTQYF
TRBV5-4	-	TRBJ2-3	CASSSGGTDTQYF
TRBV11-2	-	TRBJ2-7	CASSLPGYEQYF
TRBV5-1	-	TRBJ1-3	CASSLGTGSPGNTIYF
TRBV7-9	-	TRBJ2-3	CASSQGRTDTQYF
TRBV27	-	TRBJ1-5	CASSFTGRFNQPQHF
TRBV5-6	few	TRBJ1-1	CASSTGYTEAFF
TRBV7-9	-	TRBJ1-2	CASSLVVGSRGSGYTF
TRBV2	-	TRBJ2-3	CASSGRAGGGDTQYF
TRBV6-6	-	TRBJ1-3	CASMGGAGNTIYF
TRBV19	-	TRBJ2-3	CASSIDGQLGTDTQYF
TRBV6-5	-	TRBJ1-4	CASRLEHATNEKLFF
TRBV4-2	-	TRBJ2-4	CASSQASGAPVAKNIQYF
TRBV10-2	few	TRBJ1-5	CASSIFAAGGNQPQHF
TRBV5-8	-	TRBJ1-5	CASKGQINQPQHF
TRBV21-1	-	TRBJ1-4	CASSKTTSTGSGEKLFF
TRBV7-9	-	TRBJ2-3	CASSPPRQGRTDTQYF
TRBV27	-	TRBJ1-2	CASSYQGAVGYTF
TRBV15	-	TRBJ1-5	CATSRDGQNSNQPQHF
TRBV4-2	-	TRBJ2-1	CASSQHPQAGATYNEQFF
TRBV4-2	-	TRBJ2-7	CASSQDMGAGTYEQYF
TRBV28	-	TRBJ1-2	CASSLSGAYYGYTF
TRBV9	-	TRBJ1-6	CASSVGQAGGIDSPLHF
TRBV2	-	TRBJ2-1	CASSVTRGANEQFF
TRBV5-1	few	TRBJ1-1	CASSFGLTTGRAFF
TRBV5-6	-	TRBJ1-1	CASSSPRRLEAFF
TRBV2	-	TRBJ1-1	CATSAGVLAFF
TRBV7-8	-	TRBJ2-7	CASSLGPRGFQAASYEQYF
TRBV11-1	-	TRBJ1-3	CASSSLGNTIYF
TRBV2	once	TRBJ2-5	CASTPDWGETQYF
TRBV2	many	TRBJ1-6	CASSEGTGNSPLHF
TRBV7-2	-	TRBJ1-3	CASSASGGGGNTIYF
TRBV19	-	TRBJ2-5	CATPGTNTETQYF
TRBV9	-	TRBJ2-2	CASSVAEMGGNTGELFF
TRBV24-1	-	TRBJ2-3	CATSDLLPGGQYF
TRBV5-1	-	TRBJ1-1	CASSFGTGATEAFF
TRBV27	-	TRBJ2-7	CASSFGPPYEQYF
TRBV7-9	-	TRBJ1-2	CASSLGQGTGYTF
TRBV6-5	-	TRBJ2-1	CASSRSGVWGNEQFF
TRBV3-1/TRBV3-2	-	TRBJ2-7	CASSQARTGGYEQYF
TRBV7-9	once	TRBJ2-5	CASSSSRAGGPSTETQYF
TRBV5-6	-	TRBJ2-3	CASSLVRQGPTDTQYF
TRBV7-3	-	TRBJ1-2	CASSLEVGYGYTF
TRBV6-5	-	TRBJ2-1	CASVITRSSYNEQFF
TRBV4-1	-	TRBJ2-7	CASSQLTSGGYEQYF
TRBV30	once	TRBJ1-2	CAWRHRDRGVRDSGYTF